The 3 T cell receptor beta chains reported below all come from one sample, sequenced in a study of T cells in Graves' hyperthyroidism and ophthalmopathy. TCR beta CDR3 regions were amplified from RNA. TCR CDR3 underwent first-round RT-PCR with the HTBI primer set. One entry per CDR3 protein, called by TCRdb with MiXCR from the multiplex PCR reads. The sample holds more than 450,000 distinct CDR3 sequences, around 15% seen once. The sequenced material came from blood. The origin of the receptors is a woman in her forties with Graves' hyperthyroidism.

This clonotype was detected many times. The rearrangement uses TRBV2 and TRBJ2-5; D is possibly TRBD1 (6 bases). This CDR3 region has 17 residues. Germline assignment: CDR1 SNHLY and CDR2 FYNNEI. V was trimmed by 5 bases and J by 4 bases, leaving 23 bases between them. CDR3 coding DNA: TGTGCCAGCAGTACAGATGTAAGGCAGGGGAGTGGAGAGACCCAGTACTTC. Translated: CASSTDVRQGSGETQYF.

There are many counts of this clonotype. This chain connects TRBV7-9 to TRBJ2-3, with D maybe TRBD1 (5 bases). V lost 7 bases and J 0 bases, leaving 11 bases between the germline ends. The CDR3 loop spans 14 amino acids. Germline-derived CDR1 and CDR2 are SEHNR and FQNEAQ (reference sequence). CDR3 nucleotides: TGTGCCAGCATCCTGACAGCTAGCACAGATACGCAGTATTTT. It is translated as CASILTASTDTQYF.

This clonotype occurred many times. The V call is TRBV2, the J call TRBJ2-7; D ambiguous. Germline assignment: CDR1 SNHLY and CDR2 FYNNEI. V was pared by 7 bases and J by 5 bases, with 9 bases between. The CDR3 is 11 residues long. CDR3 amino acids: CASKLADEQYF. For the CDR3, the DNA is TGTGCCAGCAAGTTGGCAGACGAGCAGTACTTC.